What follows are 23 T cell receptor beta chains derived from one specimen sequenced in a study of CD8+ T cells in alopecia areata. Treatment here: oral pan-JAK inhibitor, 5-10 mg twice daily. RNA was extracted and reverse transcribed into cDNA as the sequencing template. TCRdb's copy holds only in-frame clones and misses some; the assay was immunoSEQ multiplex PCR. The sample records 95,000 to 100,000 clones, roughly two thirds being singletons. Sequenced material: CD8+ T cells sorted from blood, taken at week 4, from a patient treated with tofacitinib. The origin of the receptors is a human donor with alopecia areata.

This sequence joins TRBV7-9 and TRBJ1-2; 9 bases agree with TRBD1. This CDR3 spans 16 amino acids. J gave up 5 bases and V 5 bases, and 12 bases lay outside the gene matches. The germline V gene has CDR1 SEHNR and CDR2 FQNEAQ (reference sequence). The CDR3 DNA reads TGTGCCAGCAGCCTAGAGCCGGGACAGGGCGTTTATGGCTACACCTTC. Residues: CASSLEPGQGVYGYTF.

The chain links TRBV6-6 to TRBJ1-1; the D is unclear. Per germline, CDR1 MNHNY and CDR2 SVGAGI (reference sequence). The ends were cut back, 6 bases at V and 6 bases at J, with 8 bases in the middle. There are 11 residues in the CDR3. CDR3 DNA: TGTGCCAGCAGGAGTTTCCCTGAAGCTTTCTTT. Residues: CASRSFPEAFF.

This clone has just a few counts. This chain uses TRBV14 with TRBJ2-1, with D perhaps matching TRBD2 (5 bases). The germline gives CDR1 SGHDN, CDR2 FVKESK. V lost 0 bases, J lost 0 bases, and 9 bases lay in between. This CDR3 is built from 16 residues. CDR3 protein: CASSQDRGNSYNEQFF. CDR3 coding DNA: TGTGCCAGCAGCCAAGATCGAGGGAACTCCTACAATGAGCAGTTCTTC.

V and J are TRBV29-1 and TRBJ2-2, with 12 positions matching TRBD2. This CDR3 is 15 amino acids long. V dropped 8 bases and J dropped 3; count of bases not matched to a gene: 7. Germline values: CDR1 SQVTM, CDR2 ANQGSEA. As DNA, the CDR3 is TGCAGCCCGACTAGCGGGAGAGGTGACACCGGGGAGCTGTTTTTT. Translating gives CSPTSGRGDTGELFF.

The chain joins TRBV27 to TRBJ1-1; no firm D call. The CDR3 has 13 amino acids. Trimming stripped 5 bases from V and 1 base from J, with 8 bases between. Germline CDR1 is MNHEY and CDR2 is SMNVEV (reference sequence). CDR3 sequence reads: CASSDLANTEAFF. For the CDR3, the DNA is TGTGCCAGCAGTGACCTGGCGAACACTGAAGCTTTCTTT.

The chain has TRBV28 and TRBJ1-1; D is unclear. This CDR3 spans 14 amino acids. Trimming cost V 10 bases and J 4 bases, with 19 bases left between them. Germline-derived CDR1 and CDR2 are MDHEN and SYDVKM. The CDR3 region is CATSNLRASTEAFF. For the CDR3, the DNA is TGTGCCACCTCAAACTTGCGGGCTAGCACTGAAGCTTTCTTT.

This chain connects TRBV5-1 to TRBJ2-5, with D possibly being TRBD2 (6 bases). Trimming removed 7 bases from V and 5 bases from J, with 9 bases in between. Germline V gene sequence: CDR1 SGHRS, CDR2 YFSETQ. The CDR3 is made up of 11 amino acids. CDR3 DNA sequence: TGCGCCAGCGCGACTAGTGAGACCCAGTACTTC. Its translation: CASATSETQYF.

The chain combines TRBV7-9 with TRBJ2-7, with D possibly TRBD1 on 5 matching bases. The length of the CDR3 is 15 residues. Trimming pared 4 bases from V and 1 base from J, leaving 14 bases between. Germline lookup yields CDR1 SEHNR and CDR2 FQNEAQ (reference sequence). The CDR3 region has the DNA TGTGCCAGCAGCTCCACGGACATCCCTTCCTACGAGCAGTACTTC. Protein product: CASSSTDIPSYEQYF. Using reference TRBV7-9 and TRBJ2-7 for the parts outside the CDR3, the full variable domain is DTGVSQNPRHKITKRGQNVTFRCDPISEHNRLYWYRQTLGQGPEFLTYFQNEAQLEKSRLLSDRFSAERPKGSFSTLEIQRTEQGDSAMYLCASSSTDIPSYEQYFGPGTRLTVT.

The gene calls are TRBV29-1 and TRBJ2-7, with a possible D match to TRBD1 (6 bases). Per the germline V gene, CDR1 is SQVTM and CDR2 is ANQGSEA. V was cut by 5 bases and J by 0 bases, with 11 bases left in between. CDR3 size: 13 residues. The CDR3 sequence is CSVSTGSSYEQYF. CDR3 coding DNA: TGCAGCGTTTCAACAGGGAGCTCCTACGAGCAGTACTTC.

The CDR3 is CASSFATARGDTQYF. In nucleotides, the CDR3 is TGCGCCAGCAGCTTTGCGACCGCCCGGGGAGATACGCAGTATTTT. The V and J genes are TRBV5-1 and TRBJ2-3, with D tentatively TRBD2 (5 bases). The germline CDR1 and CDR2 sequences are SGHRS and YFSETQ. V lost 2 bases to trimming and J lost 5 bases, with 15 bases between them. The CDR3 consists of 15 residues. Based on the CDR3 plus reference TRBV5-1 and TRBJ2-3, the full variable domain is KAGVTQTPRYLIKTRGQQVTLSCSPISGHRSVSWYQQTPGQGLQFLFEYFSETQRNKGNFPGRFSGRQFSNSRSEMNVSTLELGDSALYLCASSFATARGDTQYFGPGTRLTVL.

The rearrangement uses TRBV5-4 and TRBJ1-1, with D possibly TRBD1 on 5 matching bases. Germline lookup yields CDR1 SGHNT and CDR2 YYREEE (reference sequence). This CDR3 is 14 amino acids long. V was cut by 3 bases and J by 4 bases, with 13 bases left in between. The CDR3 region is CASSSKGYATEAFF. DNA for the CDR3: TGTGCCAGCAGCTCCAAGGGGTACGCCACTGAAGCTTTCTTT.

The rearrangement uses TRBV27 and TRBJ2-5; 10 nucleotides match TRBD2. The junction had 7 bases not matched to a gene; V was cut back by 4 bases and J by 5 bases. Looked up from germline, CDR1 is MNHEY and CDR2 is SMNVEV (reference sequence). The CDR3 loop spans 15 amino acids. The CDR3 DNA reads TGTGCCAGCAGTTCCTCGCTAGCGGGAGTGGAGACCCAGTACTTC. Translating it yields CASSSSLAGVETQYF.

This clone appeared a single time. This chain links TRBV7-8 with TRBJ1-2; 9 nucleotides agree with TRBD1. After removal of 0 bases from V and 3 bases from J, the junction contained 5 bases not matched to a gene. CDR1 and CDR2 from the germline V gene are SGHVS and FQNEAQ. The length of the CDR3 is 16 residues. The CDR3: CASSLARTGVDYGYTF. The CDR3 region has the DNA TGTGCCAGCAGCTTAGCCCGGACAGGGGTGGACTATGGCTACACCTTC. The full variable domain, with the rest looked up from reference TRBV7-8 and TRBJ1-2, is GAGVSQSPRYKVAKRGQDVALRCDPISGHVSLFWYQQALGQGPEFLTYFQNEAQLDKSGLPSDRFFAERPEGSVSTLKIQRTQQEDSAVYLCASSLARTGVDYGYTFGSGTRLTVV.

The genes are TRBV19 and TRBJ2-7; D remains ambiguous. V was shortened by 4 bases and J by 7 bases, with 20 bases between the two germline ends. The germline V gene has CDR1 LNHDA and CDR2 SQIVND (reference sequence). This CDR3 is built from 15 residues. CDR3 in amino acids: CASSSFGEARAEQYF. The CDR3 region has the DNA TGTGCCAGTAGTAGCTTCGGAGAGGCCCGGGCGGAGCAGTACTTC.

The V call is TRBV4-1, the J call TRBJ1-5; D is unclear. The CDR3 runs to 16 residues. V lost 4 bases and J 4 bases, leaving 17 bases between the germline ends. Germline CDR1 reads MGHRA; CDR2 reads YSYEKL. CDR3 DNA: TGCGCCAGCAGCCCATCCGAGTCGGAAGGGAATCAGCCCCAGCATTTT. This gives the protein CASSPSESEGNQPQHF.

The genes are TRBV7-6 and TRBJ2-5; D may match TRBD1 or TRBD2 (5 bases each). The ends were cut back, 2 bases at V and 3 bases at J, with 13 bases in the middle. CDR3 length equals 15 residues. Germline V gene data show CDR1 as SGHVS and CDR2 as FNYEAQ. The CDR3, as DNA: TGTGCCAGCAGCTTATTTGGGGGTCTCGAAGAGACCCAGTACTTC. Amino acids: CASSLFGGLEETQYF.

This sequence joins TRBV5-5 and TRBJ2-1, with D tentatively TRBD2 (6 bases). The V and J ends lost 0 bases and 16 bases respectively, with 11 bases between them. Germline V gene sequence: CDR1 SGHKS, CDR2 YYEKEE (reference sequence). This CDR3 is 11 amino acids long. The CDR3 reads CASSLAGREFF. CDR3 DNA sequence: TGTGCCAGCAGCTTGGCAGGGCGGGAATTCTTC.

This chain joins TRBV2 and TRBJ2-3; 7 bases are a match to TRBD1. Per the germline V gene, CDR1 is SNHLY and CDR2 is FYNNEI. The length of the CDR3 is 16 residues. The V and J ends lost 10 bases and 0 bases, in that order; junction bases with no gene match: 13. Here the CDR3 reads CAIDMRQGSSTDTQYF. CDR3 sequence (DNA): TGTGCCATCGATATGAGACAGGGCTCTAGCACAGATACGCAGTATTTT.

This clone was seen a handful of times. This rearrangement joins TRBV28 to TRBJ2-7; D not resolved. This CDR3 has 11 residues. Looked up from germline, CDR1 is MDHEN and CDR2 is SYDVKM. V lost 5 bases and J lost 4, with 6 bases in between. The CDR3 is CASSPQYEQYF. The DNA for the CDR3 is TGTGCCAGCAGTCCACAGTACGAGCAGTACTTC.

In nucleotides, the CDR3 is TGTGCCAGCAGCTTAGAGTCTGCGGGAGGTTCGGAGACCCAGTACTTC. Amino acids: CASSLESAGGSETQYF. The gene calls are TRBV7-9 and TRBJ2-5; 8 bases agree with TRBD2. The V gene end was trimmed by 1 base and the J gene end by 5 bases; junction bases not matched to a gene: 9. CDR1 is SEHNR and CDR2 is FQNEAQ in the germline V gene (reference sequence). The length of the CDR3 is 16 residues. The whole variable domain, filled in from reference TRBV7-9 and TRBJ2-5, reads DTGVSQNPRHKITKRGQNVTFRCDPISEHNRLYWYRQTLGQGPEFLTYFQNEAQLEKSRLLSDRFSAERPKGSFSTLEIQRTEQGDSAMYLCASSLESAGGSETQYFGPGTRLLVL.

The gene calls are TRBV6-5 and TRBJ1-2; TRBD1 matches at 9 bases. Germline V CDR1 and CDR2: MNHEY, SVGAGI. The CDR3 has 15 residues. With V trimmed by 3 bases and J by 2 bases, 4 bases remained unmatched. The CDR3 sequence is CASSYATGGNYGYTF. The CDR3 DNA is TGTGCCAGCAGTTATGCGACAGGGGGGAACTATGGCTACACCTTC.

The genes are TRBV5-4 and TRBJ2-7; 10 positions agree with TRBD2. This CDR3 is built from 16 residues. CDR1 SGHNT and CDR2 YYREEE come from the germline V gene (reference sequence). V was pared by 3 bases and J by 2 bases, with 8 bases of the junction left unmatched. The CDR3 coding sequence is TGTGCCAGCAGCTCCCGACTAGCGGGTCCACCCTACGAGCAGTACTTC. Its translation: CASSSRLAGPPYEQYF. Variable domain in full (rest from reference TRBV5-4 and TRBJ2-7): ETGVTQSPTHLIKTRGQQVTLRCSSQSGHNTVSWYQQALGQGPQFIFQYYREEENGRGNFPPRFSGLQFPNYSSELNVNALELDDSALYLCASSSRLAGPPYEQYFGPGTRLTVT.

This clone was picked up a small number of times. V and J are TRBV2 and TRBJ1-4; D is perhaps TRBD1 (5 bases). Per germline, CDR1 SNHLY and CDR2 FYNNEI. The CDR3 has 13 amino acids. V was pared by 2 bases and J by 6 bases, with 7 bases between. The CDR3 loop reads CASSERTYEKLFF. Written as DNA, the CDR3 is TGTGCCAGCAGTGAACGGACATATGAAAAACTGTTTTTT.